Reported below is one T cell receptor beta chain. These data belong to a study of blood T cell repertoires in COVID-19. Overall study: The United States, Italy and Spain were the sources of the acute and convalescent COVID-19 samples. PBMCs, B-cell-depleted T cells, or T cells were the source of the cDNA or gDNA that made up the material.

In the study's own analysis: Using reference gene primer amplification, nucleated cell counts were estimated. Only in-frame clones appear in the TCRdb table, and some are missing; sequencing was by immunoSEQ multiplex PCR. For V, J and clone size, that table is used; D and trimming come from the DNA. The table has some 170,000 clones, about 74% seen once. CDR1 MNHNS and CDR2 SASEGT come from the germline V gene. This CDR3 comprises 13 residues. Trimming stripped 2 bases from V and 8 bases from J, with 12 bases between. The V gene is TRBV6-1, the J gene TRBJ1-2; unclear D gene. This TCR was sampled from a man in his sixties with acute or convalescent COVID-19. Sequenced sample: peripheral blood. The CDR3 region is CASSEYSSSGYTF. The CDR3 coding sequence is TGTGCCAGCAGTGAATACAGCTCTAGCGGCTACACCTTC.